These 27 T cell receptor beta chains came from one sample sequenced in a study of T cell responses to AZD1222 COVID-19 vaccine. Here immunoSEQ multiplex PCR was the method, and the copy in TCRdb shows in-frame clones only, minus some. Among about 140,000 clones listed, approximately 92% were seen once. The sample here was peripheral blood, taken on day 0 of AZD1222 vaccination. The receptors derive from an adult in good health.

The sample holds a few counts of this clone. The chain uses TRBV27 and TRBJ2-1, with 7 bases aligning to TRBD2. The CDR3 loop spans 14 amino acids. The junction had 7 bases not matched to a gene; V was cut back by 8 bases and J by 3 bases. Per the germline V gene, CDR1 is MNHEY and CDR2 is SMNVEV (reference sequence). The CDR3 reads CASAGLSNYNEQFF. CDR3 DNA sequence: TGTGCCAGCGCGGGACTAAGTAACTACAATGAGCAGTTCTTC.

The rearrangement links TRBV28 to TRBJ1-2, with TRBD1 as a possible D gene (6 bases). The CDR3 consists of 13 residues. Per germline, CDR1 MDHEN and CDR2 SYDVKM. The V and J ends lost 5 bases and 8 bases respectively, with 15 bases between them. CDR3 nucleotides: TGTGCCAGCAGTCGAAACAGGGAACTAGGCTACACCTTC. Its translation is CASSRNRELGYTF.

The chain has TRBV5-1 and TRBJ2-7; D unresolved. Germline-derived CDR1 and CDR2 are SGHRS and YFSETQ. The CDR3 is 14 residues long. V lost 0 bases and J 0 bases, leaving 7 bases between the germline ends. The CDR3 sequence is CASSLDPNSYEQYF. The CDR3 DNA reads TGCGCCAGCAGCTTGGATCCAAACTCCTACGAGCAGTACTTC.

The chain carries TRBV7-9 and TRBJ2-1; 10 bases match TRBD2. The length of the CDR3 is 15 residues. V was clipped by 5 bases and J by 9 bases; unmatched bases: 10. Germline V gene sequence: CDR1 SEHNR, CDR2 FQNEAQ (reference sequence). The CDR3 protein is CASSPPTSGVLEQFF. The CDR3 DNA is TGTGCCAGCAGCCCCCCCACTAGCGGGGTCCTTGAGCAGTTCTTC.

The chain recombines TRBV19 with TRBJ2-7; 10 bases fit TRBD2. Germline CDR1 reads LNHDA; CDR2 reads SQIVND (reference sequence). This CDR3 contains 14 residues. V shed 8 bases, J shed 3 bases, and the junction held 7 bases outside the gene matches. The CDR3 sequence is CASSWTSGLYEQYF. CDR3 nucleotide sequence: TGTGCCAGTTCGTGGACTAGCGGCCTCTACGAGCAGTACTTC.

The CDR3 DNA is TGTGCCACCCCAAGTCGCGCTAACTATGGCTACACCTTC. Its protein is CATPSRANYGYTF. The J gene is TRBJ1-2, the V gene TRBV13; D ambiguous. The CDR3 consists of 13 residues. Looked up from germline, CDR1 is PRHDT and CDR2 is FYEKMQ (reference sequence). Deletions cut 10 bases from V and 0 bases from J, with 12 bases between.

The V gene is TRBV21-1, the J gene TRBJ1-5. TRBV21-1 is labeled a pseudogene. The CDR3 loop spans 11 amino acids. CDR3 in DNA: TGTGCCAGCAGGGGAGGGCAGACCCAGCATTTT. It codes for CASRGGQTQHF.

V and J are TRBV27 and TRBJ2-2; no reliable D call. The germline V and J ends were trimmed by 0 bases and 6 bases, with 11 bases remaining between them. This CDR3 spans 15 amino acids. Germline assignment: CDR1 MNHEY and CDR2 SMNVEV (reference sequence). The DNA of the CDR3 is TGTGCCAGCAGTTTATCGGTAGGGTCGGCCGGGGAGCTGTTTTTT. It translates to CASSLSVGSAGELFF.

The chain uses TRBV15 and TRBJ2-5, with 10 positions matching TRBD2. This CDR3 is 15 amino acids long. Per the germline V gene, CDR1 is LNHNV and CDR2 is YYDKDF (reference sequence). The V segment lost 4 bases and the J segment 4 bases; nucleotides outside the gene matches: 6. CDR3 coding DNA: TGTGCCACCAGCACCGCTAGCGGGAGTGCAGAGACCCAGTACTTC. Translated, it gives CATSTASGSAETQYF.

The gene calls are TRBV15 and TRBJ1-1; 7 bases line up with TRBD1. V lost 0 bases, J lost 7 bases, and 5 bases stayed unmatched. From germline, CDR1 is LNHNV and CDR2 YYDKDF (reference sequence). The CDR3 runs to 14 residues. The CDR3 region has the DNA TGTGCCACCAGCAGAGACCCTTACAGGGGTGAAGCTTTCTTT. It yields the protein CATSRDPYRGEAFF.

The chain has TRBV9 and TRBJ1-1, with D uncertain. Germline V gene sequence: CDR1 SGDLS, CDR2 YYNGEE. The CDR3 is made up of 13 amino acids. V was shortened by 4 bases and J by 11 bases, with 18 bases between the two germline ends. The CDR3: CASSPRRTGWAFF. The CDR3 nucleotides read TGTGCCAGCAGCCCCCGGCGGACCGGATGGGCTTTCTTT. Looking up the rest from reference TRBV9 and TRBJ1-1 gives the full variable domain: DSGVTQTPKHLITATGQRVTLRCSPRSGDLSVYWYQQSLDQGLQFLIQYYNGEERAKGNILERFSAQQFPDLHSELNLSSLELGDSALYFCASSPRRTGWAFFGQGTRLTVV.

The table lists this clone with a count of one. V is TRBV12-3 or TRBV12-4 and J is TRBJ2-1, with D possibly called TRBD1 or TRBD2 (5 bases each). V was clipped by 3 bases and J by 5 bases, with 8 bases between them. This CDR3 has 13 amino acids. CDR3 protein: CASSFSGHNEQFF. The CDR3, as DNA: TGTGCCAGCAGTTTTTCGGGGCACAATGAGCAGTTCTTC.

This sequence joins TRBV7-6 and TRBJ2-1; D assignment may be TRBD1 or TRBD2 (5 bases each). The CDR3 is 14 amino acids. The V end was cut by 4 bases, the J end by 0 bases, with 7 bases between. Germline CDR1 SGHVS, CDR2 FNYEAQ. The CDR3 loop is CASSSGTSYNEQFF. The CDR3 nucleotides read TGTGCCAGCAGCTCCGGGACCTCCTACAATGAGCAGTTCTTC.

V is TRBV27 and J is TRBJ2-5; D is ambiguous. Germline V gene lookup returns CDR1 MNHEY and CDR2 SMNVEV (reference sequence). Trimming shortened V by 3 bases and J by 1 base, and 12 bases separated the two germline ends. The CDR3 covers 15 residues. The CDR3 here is CASSFTGQVQETQYF. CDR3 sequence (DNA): TGTGCCAGCAGTTTTACGGGTCAGGTCCAAGAGACCCAGTACTTC.

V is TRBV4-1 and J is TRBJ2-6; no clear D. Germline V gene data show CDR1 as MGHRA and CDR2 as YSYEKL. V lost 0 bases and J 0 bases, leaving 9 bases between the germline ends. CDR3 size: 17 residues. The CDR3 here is CASSQDRKFSGANVLTF. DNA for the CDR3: TGCGCCAGCAGCCAAGATCGAAAGTTCTCTGGGGCCAACGTCCTGACTTTC.

CDR3 DNA sequence: TGTGCCAAAAAAGGACTAGCGGGAGTTCCGCAATACTCCTACGAGCAGTACTTC. It is translated as CAKKGLAGVPQYSYEQYF. This rearrangement joins TRBV25-1 to TRBJ2-7, with TRBD2 matching 13 bases. V trimming: 10 bases; J trimming: 0 bases; junction bases outside the gene matches: 15. The germline gives CDR1 MGHDK, CDR2 SYGVNS. The CDR3 covers 18 residues.

In DNA, the CDR3 is TGCGCCAGCAGCGTAACTAACAGAAAAGAGACCCAGTACTTC. Amino acid sequence: CASSVTNRKETQYF. The V gene is TRBV4-1, the J gene TRBJ2-5; D is ambiguous. CDR3 length: 14 amino acids. The germline V gene encodes CDR1 MGHRA and CDR2 YSYEKL. V dropped 5 bases and J dropped 3 bases, with 13 bases sitting between them.

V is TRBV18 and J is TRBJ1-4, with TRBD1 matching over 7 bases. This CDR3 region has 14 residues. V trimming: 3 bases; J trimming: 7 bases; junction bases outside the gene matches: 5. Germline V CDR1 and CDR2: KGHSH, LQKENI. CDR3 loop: CASSPETGFEKLFF. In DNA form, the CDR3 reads TGTGCCAGCTCACCGGAGACAGGGTTTGAAAAACTGTTTTTT. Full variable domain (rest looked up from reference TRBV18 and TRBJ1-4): NAGVMQNPRHLVRRRGQEARLRCSPMKGHSHVYWYRQLPEEGLKFMVYLQKENIIDESGMPKERFSAEFPKEGPSILRIQQVVRGDSAAYFCASSPETGFEKLFFGSGTQLSVL.

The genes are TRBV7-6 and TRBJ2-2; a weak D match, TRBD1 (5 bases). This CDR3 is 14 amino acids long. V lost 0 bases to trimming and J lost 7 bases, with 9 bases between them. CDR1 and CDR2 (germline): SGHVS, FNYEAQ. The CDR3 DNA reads TGTGCCAGCAGCTTAGCGGGGCACGACGGGGAGCTGTTTTTT. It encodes CASSLAGHDGELFF.

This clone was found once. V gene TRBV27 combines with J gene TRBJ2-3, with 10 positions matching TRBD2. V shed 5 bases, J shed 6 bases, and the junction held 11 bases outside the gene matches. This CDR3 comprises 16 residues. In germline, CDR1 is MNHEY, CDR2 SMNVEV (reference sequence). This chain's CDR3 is CASSPKGSGRTDTQYF. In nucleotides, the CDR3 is TGTGCCAGCAGTCCCAAGGGTAGCGGGAGGACTGATACGCAGTATTTT.

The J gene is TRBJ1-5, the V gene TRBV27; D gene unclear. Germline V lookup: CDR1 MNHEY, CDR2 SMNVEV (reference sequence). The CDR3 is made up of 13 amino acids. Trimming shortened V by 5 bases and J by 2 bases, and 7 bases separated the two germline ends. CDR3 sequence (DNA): TGTGCCAGCAGTCCCGGGGGCAATCAGCCCCAGCATTTT. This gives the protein CASSPGGNQPQHF.

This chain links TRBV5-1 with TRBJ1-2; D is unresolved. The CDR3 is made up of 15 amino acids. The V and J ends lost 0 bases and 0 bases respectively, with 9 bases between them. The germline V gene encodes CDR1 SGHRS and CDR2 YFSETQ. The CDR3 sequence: CASSLEARSNYGYTF. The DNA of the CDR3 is TGCGCCAGCAGCTTGGAGGCCAGATCTAACTATGGCTACACCTTC. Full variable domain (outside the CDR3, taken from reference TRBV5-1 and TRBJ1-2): KAGVTQTPRYLIKTRGQQVTLSCSPISGHRSVSWYQQTPGQGLQFLFEYFSETQRNKGNFPGRFSGRQFSNSRSEMNVSTLELGDSALYLCASSLEARSNYGYTFGSGTRLTVV.

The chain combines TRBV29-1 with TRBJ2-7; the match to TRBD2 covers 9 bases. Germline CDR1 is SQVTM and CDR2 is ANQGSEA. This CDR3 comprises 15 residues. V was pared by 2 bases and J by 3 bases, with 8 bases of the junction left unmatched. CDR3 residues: CSVELPTSGFYEQYF. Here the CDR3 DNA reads TGCAGCGTTGAACTCCCAACTAGCGGGTTCTACGAGCAGTACTTC.

CDR3 bases: TGTGCCAGTAGTGTACCGGGACCCTATGGCTACACCTTC. It specifies CASSVPGPYGYTF. The chain is built from TRBV19 and TRBJ1-2; tentatively, D is TRBD1 (5 bases). Germline V gene data show CDR1 as LNHDA and CDR2 as SQIVND (reference sequence). CDR3 length: 13 residues. The V end was cut by 5 bases, the J end by 4 bases, with 11 bases between.

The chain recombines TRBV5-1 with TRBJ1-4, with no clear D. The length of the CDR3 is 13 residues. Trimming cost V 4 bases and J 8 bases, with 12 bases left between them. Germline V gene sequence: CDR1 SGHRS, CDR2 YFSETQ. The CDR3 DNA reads TGCGCCAGCAGCGCGGGTGATCCGGAAAAACTGTTTTTT. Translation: CASSAGDPEKLFF.

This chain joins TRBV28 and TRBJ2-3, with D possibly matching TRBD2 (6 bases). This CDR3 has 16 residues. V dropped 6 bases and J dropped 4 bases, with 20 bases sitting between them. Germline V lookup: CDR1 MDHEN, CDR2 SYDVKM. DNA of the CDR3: TGTGCCAGCAGAGCCCAGTGGGGGAGGAGTGCAGATACGCAGTATTTT. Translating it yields CASRAQWGRSADTQYF.

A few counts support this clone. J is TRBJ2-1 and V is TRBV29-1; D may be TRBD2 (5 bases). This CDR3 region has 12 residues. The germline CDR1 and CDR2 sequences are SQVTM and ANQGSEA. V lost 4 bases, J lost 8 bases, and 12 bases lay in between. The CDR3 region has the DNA TGCAGCGTTGGTAGGCAGAGGGATGAGCAGTTCTTC. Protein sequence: CSVGRQRDEQFF.